The sample holds one count of the clone carrying this T cell receptor (beta chain). Germline values: CDR1 SGDLS, CDR2 YYNGEE. The CDR3 runs to 15 residues. Trimming took 3 bases from V and 13 from J; bases not matched to a gene: 12. The data belong to a study of blood T cell repertoires in COVID-19. Study in general: In each case, the material was cDNA or gDNA derived from T cells, B-cell-depleted T cells, or PBMCs.

As processed by the authors: Reference gene primer amplification gave nucleated cell count estimates. Clones were read by immunoSEQ multiplex PCR, and TCRdb kept only the in-frame ones, dropping some. D and trimming were read from the DNA, whereas the V and J calls and clone size are those reported in that table. The sample consists of over 200,000 clones, approximately 86% of them appearing once. Material for sequencing was peripheral blood. The chain couples TRBV9 to TRBJ1-6; 8 bases line up with TRBD1. This TCR was sampled from a man aged 35 to 55 who had recovered from COVID-19. CDR3 sequence (DNA): TGTGCCAGCAGCGCCCGGACAGGGAAGCAGGGGCCCCTCCACTTT. Its translation is CASSARTGKQGPLHF.